The 26 T cell receptor beta chains below were found in one sample sequenced in a study of T cell clonality in common variable immunodeficiency. Produced via immunoSEQ multiplex PCR; TCRdb's table is partial and in-frame only. Sampling found 35,000 or so clones, none seen once. Specimen: peripheral blood mononuclear cells. All receptors come from a person aged 18 to 75 in good health.

This clone was seen ten or more times. Sequencing ends 3 residues short of the CDR3 end; the germline J gene provides the rest. The rearrangement uses TRBV7-9 and TRBJ2-6; D might be TRBD1 or TRBD2, each matching 7 bases. From germline, CDR1 is SEHNR and CDR2 FQNEAQ (reference sequence). The CDR3 has 14 residues. Incomplete CDR3 DNA: TGTGCCAGCAGCCGCGGACAGGCGGGAGCACTC. It encodes CASSRGQAGAL. The whole CDR3 sequence is CASSRGQAGALLTF.

This clone was seen many times. CDR3 amino acids: CSARDLGQGESGANVLTF. The part of the CDR3 DNA that was read is TGCAGTGCTAGAGATCTAGGGCAGGGGGAAAGTGGGGCCAACGTC. The genes are TRBV20-1 and TRBJ2-6, with 7 nucleotides matching TRBD1. The read finishes 3 residues shy of the CDR3 end, and the germline J gene is used to complete it. Germline-derived CDR1 and CDR2 are DFQATT and SNEGSKA (reference sequence). The J segment lost 3 bases and the V segment lost 0 bases, leaving 11 bases of the junction unmatched. This CDR3 region has 18 residues.

The sample holds many counts of this clone. From the germline J gene comes the end of the CDR3, since the read stops 3 residues before it. The chain has TRBV29-1 and TRBJ2-1; 8 nucleotides match TRBD1. Germline loops: CDR1 SQVTM, CDR2 ANQGSEA. V shed 7 bases, J shed 7 bases, and the junction held 12 bases outside the gene matches. The CDR3 is 14 amino acids. The CDR3 sequence is CSGLGGQVGNEQFF. The CDR3 bases that were read are TGCAGCGGGCTGGGGGGACAGGTAGGGAATGAG.

This clone was counted many times. Sequencing ends 3 residues short of the CDR3 end; the germline J gene provides the rest. The chain combines TRBV20-1 with TRBJ2-7; TRBD2 agrees at 8 bases. The V gene end was trimmed by 2 bases and the J gene end by 4 bases; junction bases not matched to a gene: 4. The CDR3 covers 13 residues. The germline V gene encodes CDR1 DFQATT and CDR2 SNEGSKA (reference sequence). The sequenced CDR3 bases are TGCAGTGCTAGACAGGCGGGGGGTTACGAG. Translating it yields CSARQAGGYE. The whole CDR3 protein reads CSARQAGGYEQYF.

This clone was counted many times. The read ends 3 residues early relative to the CDR3; the germline J gene fills the gap. The rearrangement links TRBV2 to TRBJ2-7; 7 bases are shared with TRBD1. CDR1 is SNHLY and CDR2 is FYNNEI in the germline V gene. The junction had 6 bases not matched to a gene; V was cut back by 10 bases and J by 6 bases. The CDR3 extends over 11 amino acids. This chain's CDR3 is CAITTGSEQYF. The CDR3 bases that were read are TGTGCCATTACGACAGGGAGCGAG. The variable domain in full, completed from reference TRBV2 and TRBJ2-7, reads EPEVTQTPSHQVTQMGQEVILRCVPISNHLYFYWYRQILGQKVEFLVSFYNNEISEKSEIFDDQFSVERPDGSNFTLKIRSTKLEDSAMYFCAITTGSEQYFGPGTRLTVT.

There are many counts of this clone. The CDR3 is cut off 3 residues early in the read; its end comes from the germline J gene. This chain uses TRBV28 with TRBJ1-3, with D uncertain. This CDR3 has 14 amino acids. V lost 8 bases to trimming and J lost 0 bases, with 11 bases between them. CDR1 and CDR2 from the germline V gene are MDHEN and SYDVKM. Partial CDR3 DNA: TGTGCCAGCCGGGTCTTGAGCTCTGGAAACACC. This translates into CASRVLSSGNT. The entire CDR3 protein is CASRVLSSGNTIYF.

This clone was seen repeatedly, ten times or more. Read data end 3 residues before the CDR3 end; the end is taken from the germline J gene. The V call is TRBV10-1, the J call TRBJ2-3; 7 bases agree with TRBD2. CDR3 size: 16 residues. The V and J ends lost 1 base and 1 base, in that order; junction bases with no gene match: 5. CDR1 WNHNN and CDR2 SYGVQD come from the germline V gene (reference sequence). This CDR3 reads CASSEWGGGGTDTQYF. The covered CDR3 bases are TGCGCCAGCAGTGAGTGGGGGGGTGGAGGCACAGATACG.

This clone was seen at least ten times. Read data end 3 residues before the CDR3 end; the end is taken from the germline J gene. The genes are TRBV18 and TRBJ2-5; 8 bases fit TRBD2. V shed 1 base and J 3 bases; nucleotides not matched to a gene: 1. The germline gives CDR1 KGHSH, CDR2 LQKENI. The CDR3 runs to 14 residues. The DNA read from the CDR3 is TGTGCCAGCTCACCACTGCGGGGGGAAGAGACC. The encoded protein is CASSPLRGEET. The whole CDR3 reads CASSPLRGEETQYF.

This clone appeared many times. The DNA ends 3 residues before the CDR3 does, and the rest of the CDR3 is filled in from the germline J gene. The chain has TRBV30 and TRBJ2-7; D remains ambiguous. V lost 0 bases to trimming and J lost 2 bases, with 8 bases between them. CDR1 is GTSNPN, CDR2 SVGIG, per germline (reference sequence). The CDR3 totals 13 residues. The CDR3 spells CAWSVGRAYEQYF. CDR3 DNA, as far as it was read: TGTGCCTGGAGTGTTGGTAGGGCCTACGAG.

This clone was observed at least ten times. The read gets to within 3 residues of the CDR3 end, and the germline J gene fills in the rest. The rearrangement joins TRBV6-1 to TRBJ2-3; 11 nucleotides align to TRBD2. The V gene's germline CDR1 is MNHNS and CDR2 SASEGT. CDR3 length: 16 amino acids. Trimming cost V 0 bases and J 6 bases; bases outside gene matches: 5. CDR3 bases read: TGTGCCAGCAGTGAAGCTACTAGCGGGAGAGCTGATACG. It encodes CASSEATSGRADT. The full CDR3 sequence reads CASSEATSGRADTQYF.

Comment on this clone: Read coverage stops 3 residues before the CDR3 terminus; the germline J gene supplies the remainder. V usage is TRBV10-2 and J usage is TRBJ1-1; possible D gene TRBD1, 5 bases. V was trimmed by 8 bases and J by 0 bases, leaving 16 bases between them. The CDR3 is 15 amino acids. Germline V gene sequence: CDR1 WSHSY, CDR2 SAAADI. CDR3 amino acids: CASGDSLGVNTEAFF. The covered CDR3 bases are TGCGCCAGCGGGGACTCCCTGGGGGTGAACACTGAA.

This clone was recorded many times. CDR3 in amino acids: CASSQRGTAPQETQYF. The DNA read from the CDR3 is TGTGCCAGCAGCCAACGCGGGACAGCCCCCCAAGAGACC. This rearrangement joins TRBV14 to TRBJ2-5; D might be TRBD1 (7 bases). The read finishes 3 residues shy of the CDR3 end, and the germline J gene is used to complete it. Germline V gene sequence: CDR1 SGHDN, CDR2 FVKESK. V lost 2 bases to trimming and J lost 1 base, with 14 bases between them. The CDR3 is made up of 16 amino acids.

In this sample, this clone turned up many times. The CDR3 bases that were read are TGTGCCTGGAGTGTCCTAGCGGTTCGCACAGATACG. Encoded protein: CAWSVLAVRTDT. The full CDR3 reads CAWSVLAVRTDTQYF. The chain combines TRBV30 with TRBJ2-3, with TRBD2 matching over 7 bases. The read stops 3 residues short of the end of the CDR3; the missing end is completed from the germline J gene. This CDR3 has 15 residues. Germline CDR1 and CDR2: GTSNPN and SVGIG (reference sequence). V lost 0 bases and J lost 1; bases outside the gene matches: 4.

This clone was observed at least ten times. Read data end 3 residues before the CDR3 end; the end is taken from the germline J gene. The chain recombines TRBV10-3 with TRBJ1-3, with D unresolved. Deletions cut 6 bases from V and 6 bases from J, with 18 bases between. Germline CDR1 reads ENHRY; CDR2 reads SYGVKD. CDR3 length equals 15 residues. Partial CDR3 DNA: TGTGCCATCAGGCCCCGAGGGTTCGGGGAAAACACC. Its protein is CAIRPRGFGENT. The whole CDR3 protein reads CAIRPRGFGENTIYF.

This clone showed up many times. With the read ending 3 residues before the CDR3 end, the germline J gene is used to fill in that end. The rearrangement uses TRBV7-9 and TRBJ2-1; D is possibly TRBD2 (7 bases). Trimming took off 6 bases at V and 0 bases at J, with 12 bases between the two ends. The CDR3 is 15 residues long. Germline V CDR1 and CDR2: SEHNR, FQNEAQ (reference sequence). CDR3 sequence reads: CASRQGGSSYNEQFF. The covered CDR3 bases are TGTGCCAGCAGACAGGGCGGGAGCTCCTACAATGAG. The full variable domain, with the rest looked up from reference TRBV7-9 and TRBJ2-1, is DTGVSQNPRHKITKRGQNVTFRCDPISEHNRLYWYRQTLGQGPEFLTYFQNEAQLEKSRLLSDRFSAERPKGSFSTLEIQRTEQGDSAMYLCASRQGGSSYNEQFFGPGTRLTVL.

The sample holds many counts of this clone. Read coverage stops 3 residues before the CDR3 terminus; the germline J gene supplies the remainder. V usage is TRBV2 and J usage is TRBJ2-3; D ambiguous. The CDR3 spans 15 residues. V shed 4 bases and J shed 2 bases, with 13 bases lying between them. Per the germline V gene, CDR1 is SNHLY and CDR2 is FYNNEI. The CDR3 sequence is CASSGGQSSTDTQYF. The CDR3 bases that were read are TGTGCCAGCAGTGGAGGTCAGTCATCCACAGATACG.

This clone was detected many times. The read terminates 3 residues ahead of where the CDR3 ends, so the germline J gene completes it. The rearrangement joins TRBV20-1 to TRBJ2-1; D unclear. V lost 1 base, J lost 4 bases, and 11 bases lay in between. This CDR3 spans 14 amino acids. Germline V gene data show CDR1 as DFQATT and CDR2 as SNEGSKA (reference sequence). The CDR3 loop reads CSARGLRTYNEQFF. The sequenced part of the CDR3 DNA is TGCAGTGCTAGAGGTCTTAGAACTTACAATGAG.

In this sample, this clone turned up many times. With the read ending 3 residues before the CDR3 end, the germline J gene is used to fill in that end. This chain connects TRBV14 to TRBJ2-5, with TRBD2 identical over 8 bases. Germline V lookup: CDR1 SGHDN, CDR2 FVKESK. The V and J ends lost 2 bases and 5 bases, in that order; junction bases with no gene match: 10. CDR3 length equals 16 residues. The covered CDR3 bases are TGTGCCAGCAGCCAAAGTGGCGGGGGGCGCGCGGAGACC. This sequence encodes CASSQSGGGRAET. The complete CDR3 protein is CASSQSGGGRAETQYF.

This clone showed up many times. The sequenced fragment ends 3 residues before the CDR3 boundary, so the rest is inferred from the germline J gene. V gene TRBV5-1 combines with J gene TRBJ1-5, with 8 bases fitting TRBD1. Trimming at V came to 4 bases and at J to 4 bases, leaving 7 bases not matched to a gene. The length of the CDR3 is 15 residues. The germline gives CDR1 SGHRS, CDR2 YFSETQ. CDR3 bases read: TGCGCCAGCAGCGCCTCGACAGGGGAAAATCAGCCC. Its protein is CASSASTGENQP. The complete CDR3 reads CASSASTGENQPQHF.

This clone was seen many times. The CDR3 end falls 3 residues outside the read, so it is completed with the germline J gene. This chain connects TRBV12-3 or TRBV12-4 to TRBJ2-2; D unresolved. The V gene lost 2 bases and the J gene lost 0 bases, with 7 bases spanning the gap. CDR3 length: 15 amino acids. CDR3 DNA, as far as it was read: TGTGCCAGCAGTTTAACACGGGCGAACACCGGGGAG. It translates to CASSLTRANTGE. The whole CDR3 is CASSLTRANTGELFF.

This clone was seen at least ten times. The sequenced fragment ends 3 residues before the CDR3 boundary, so the rest is inferred from the germline J gene. The rearrangement links TRBV19 to TRBJ2-7; 9 bases agree with TRBD2. V lost 6 bases, J lost 0 bases, and 3 bases stayed unmatched. CDR3 size: 14 residues. CDR1 LNHDA and CDR2 SQIVND come from the germline V gene (reference sequence). The sequenced CDR3 bases are TGTGCCAGTAGGGTTAGCGGGGGCTCCTACGAG. It encodes CASRVSGGSYE. The complete CDR3 reads CASRVSGGSYEQYF.

This clone came up many times. Read sequence stops 3 residues before the CDR3 end, and the germline J gene provides the missing end. V gene TRBV12-3 or TRBV12-4 combines with J gene TRBJ1-2, with TRBD1 matching 10 bases. The CDR3 spans 14 residues. Trimming cost V 2 bases and J 7 bases; bases outside gene matches: 4. CDR3 sequence reads: CASSLMDRGTGYTF. The CDR3 DNA, read in part, is TGTGCCAGCAGTTTAATGGACAGGGGGACTGGC.

At least ten counts were recorded for this clone. The read terminates 3 residues ahead of where the CDR3 ends, so the germline J gene completes it. The chain links TRBV10-3 to TRBJ1-6; D is possibly TRBD1 (6 bases). The V gene lost 8 bases and the J gene lost 7 bases, with 18 bases spanning the gap. This CDR3 is built from 15 residues. Per the germline V gene, CDR1 is ENHRY and CDR2 is SYGVKD. The CDR3 here is CAIQGEGQRNSPLHF. CDR3 bases read: TGTGCCATCCAAGGAGAAGGACAGCGGAATTCACCC.

This clone has a count of ten or more. Coverage ceases 3 residues before the CDR3 finishes, and the germline J gene fills in the end. The chain recombines TRBV7-9 with TRBJ1-4, with D perhaps matching TRBD1 (6 bases). Germline V lookup: CDR1 SEHNR, CDR2 FQNEAQ (reference sequence). With 5 bases removed from V and 6 bases from J, the gap between germline ends came to 13 bases. The CDR3 loop spans 14 amino acids. The CDR3 loop is CASSLRGRDEKLFF. CDR3 DNA, as far as it was read: TGTGCCAGCAGCCTCAGGGGTCGAGATGAAAAA.

This clone was seen many times. Coverage ceases 3 residues before the CDR3 finishes, and the germline J gene fills in the end. This sequence joins TRBV5-1 and TRBJ2-2; D is unclear. Germline CDR1 and CDR2: SGHRS and YFSETQ. The V gene lost 4 bases and the J gene lost 3 bases, with 10 bases spanning the gap. The CDR3 length is 14 residues. CDR3: CASSLGSYTGELFF. The sequenced part of the CDR3 DNA is TGCGCCAGCAGCCTCGGGTCTTACACCGGGGAG.

In its sample, this clone was seen many times. The DNA ends 3 residues before the CDR3 does, and the rest of the CDR3 is filled in from the germline J gene. The rearrangement joins TRBV6-2 or TRBV6-3 to TRBJ2-3; the match to TRBD2 covers 14 bases. Germline V gene sequence: CDR1 MNHEY, CDR2 SVGEGT. The V gene end was trimmed by 6 bases and the J gene end by 4 bases; junction bases not matched to a gene: 6. The CDR3 has 16 amino acids. The part of the CDR3 DNA that was read is TGTGCCAGCAGCCGACTAGCGGGAGGGCCATCAGATACG. Protein product: CASSRLAGGPSDT. The whole CDR3 protein reads CASSRLAGGPSDTQYF.